This paragraph covers one T cell receptor beta chain sequence. Its antigen is currently unknown. The time point was: persistent/refractory GD, antithyroid drugs over 5 years with positive TRAb. PBMC-derived RNA was used for the TCR library. To make TCR beta libraries, researchers used iRepertoire HTBI primers and Arm-PCR of CDR3 regions. Original processing notes: Detected in the samples were over 55 TRBV and 12 to 15 TRBJ segments. TCRdb itself ran the multiplex PCR reads through MiXCR, one entry per CDR3 protein. The V and J calls follow TCRdb's processing rather than the paper's. The table shows under 500,000 distinct CDR3 sequences, with 20% to 25% occurring only once. This specimen belongs to a study of regulatory T cells in long-lasting Graves disease. The CDR3 extends over 14 amino acids. Per the germline V gene, CDR1 is SGHRS and CDR2 is YFSETQ. With 0 bases removed from V and 6 bases from J, the gap between germline ends came to 11 bases.

Study-level points and caveats: Only a small sample size was used, which may have cut accuracy.

The chain has TRBV5-1 and TRBJ2-3; D call uncertain. The sequenced sample was peripheral blood mononuclear cells (PBMCs), obtained when the disease was refractory, from a patient treated with antithyroid drugs. This clonotype was sampled from a female donor with Graves disease. The CDR3 sequence is CASSLGTTGDTQYF. In DNA form, the CDR3 reads TGCGCCAGCAGCTTGGGGACGACCGGGGATACGCAGTATTTT.